The clone carrying this T cell receptor (beta chain) was seen many times. Noted time point: newly diagnosed GD, antithyroid drugs for less than 3 months. PBMC RNA served as the TCR library source. Graves' disease diagnosis was established per American Thyroid Association guidelines. The authors built TCR beta libraries using iRepertoire HTBI primers and Arm-PCR of CDR3 regions. TCRdb redid the calling of the multiplex PCR reads with MiXCR, one entry per CDR3 protein. The sample has a few hundred thousand distinct CDR3 sequences; around 19% are singletons. The sample is drawn from a study of regulatory T cells in long-lasting Graves disease. Study at large: Graves' patients, newly diagnosed, had taken antithyroid drugs under 3 months.

V was pared by 5 bases and J by 2 bases, with 5 bases between. The CDR3 is made up of 11 amino acids. The germline V gene has CDR1 DFQATT and CDR2 SNEGSKA (reference sequence). This sample also belongs to another study, concerning T cells in Graves' hyperthyroidism and ophthalmopathy. This second study notes: TCR CDR3 regions were first amplified by RT-PCR with HTBI primers.

This receptor was identified in a woman aged 25-40 years with Graves disease. This sequence joins TRBV20-1 and TRBJ2-3; D is unresolved. The material was peripheral blood mononuclear cells (PBMCs), obtained at new diagnosis, from a patient treated with antithyroid drugs. The DNA for the CDR3 is TGCAGTGCTCAACCCACAGATACGCAGTATTTT. This translates into CSAQPTDTQYF.